A single TCR beta chain is shown here with its context. This CDR3 spans 14 amino acids. Germline V gives CDR1 SGHRS, CDR2 YFSETQ. V shed 0 bases and J shed 3 bases, with 8 bases lying between them. This sample is drawn from a study of blood T cell repertoires in COVID-19. Study-level background: T cells, B-cell-depleted T cells, or PBMCs provided the cDNA or gDNA that served as material.

In the authors' workflow: Reference gene primer amplification gave nucleated cell count estimates. Profiling relied on immunoSEQ multiplex PCR, and the TCRdb table lists in-frame clones only, not all of them. V, J and clone size derive from that table, while D and trimming were established from the DNA sequence. The sample lists under 300,000 clones, about 88% occurring once. The V and J genes are TRBV5-1 and TRBJ2-3, with D perhaps TRBD1 (6 bases). Sequencing was done on a sample of PBMCs or T cells enriched from blood (not recorded which). The sequence derives from a woman aged 50 to 60 who had recovered from COVID-19. The CDR3 is CASSLGTETDTQYF. The CDR3, as DNA: TGCGCCAGCAGCTTGGGGACAGAGACAGATACGCAGTATTTT.